This TCR beta chain was obtained from a study of regulatory dendritic cells for organ transplantation. On this clone itself: The antigen remains undetermined.

Findings of the study overall: Among resting subsets, memory CD8+ cells contained the most alloreactive clonotypes.

Sorted subsets were CFSE-labeled and cultured 4 to 6 days with allogeneic dendritic cells. FACS sorted CD4+ or CD8+ T cells into CD45RA+ naive and CD45RO+ memory. Between the trimmed V and J ends, which lost 3 bases and 1 base, there was a span of 7 bases. This CDR3 region has 13 residues. Germline V gene data show CDR1 as LNHDA and CDR2 as SQIVND (reference sequence). Clones were sequenced by immunoSEQ multiplex PCR, and TCRdb holds only the in-frame ones, with some missing. Of more than 10,000 clones listed, roughly 91% were seen once; the top ten hold 0.4% to 0.45%. Sample: naive CD8+ T cells from blood cultured with dendritic cells. The subset was: CD45RA+ naive T cells. The receptor comes from a human donor in good health. V gene TRBV19 combines with J gene TRBJ2-7; the D is unclear. CDR3 region: CASSMGRSYEQYF. Written as DNA, the CDR3 is TGTGCCAGTAGTATGGGCAGATCCTACGAGCAGTACTTC.